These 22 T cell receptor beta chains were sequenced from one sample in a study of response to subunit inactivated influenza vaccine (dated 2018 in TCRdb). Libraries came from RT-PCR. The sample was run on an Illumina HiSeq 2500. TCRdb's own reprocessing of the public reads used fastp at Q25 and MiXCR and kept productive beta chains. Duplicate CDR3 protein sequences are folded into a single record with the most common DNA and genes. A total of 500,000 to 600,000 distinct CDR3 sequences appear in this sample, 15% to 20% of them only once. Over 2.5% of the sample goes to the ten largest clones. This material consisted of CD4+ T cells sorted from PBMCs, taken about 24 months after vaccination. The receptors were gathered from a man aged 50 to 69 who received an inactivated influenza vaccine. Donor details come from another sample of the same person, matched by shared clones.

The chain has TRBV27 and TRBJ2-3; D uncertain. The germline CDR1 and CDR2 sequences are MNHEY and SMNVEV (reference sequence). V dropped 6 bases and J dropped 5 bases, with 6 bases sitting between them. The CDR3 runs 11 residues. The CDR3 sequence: CASRVEDTQYF. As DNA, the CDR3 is TGTGCCAGCAGAGTCGAAGATACGCAGTATTTT.

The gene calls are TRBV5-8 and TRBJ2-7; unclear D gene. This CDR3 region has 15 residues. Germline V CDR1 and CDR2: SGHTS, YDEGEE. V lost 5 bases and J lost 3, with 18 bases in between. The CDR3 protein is CASSSLEGWSYEQYF. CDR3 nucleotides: TGTGCCAGCAGTTCTCTAGAAGGCTGGAGCTACGAGCAGTACTTC.

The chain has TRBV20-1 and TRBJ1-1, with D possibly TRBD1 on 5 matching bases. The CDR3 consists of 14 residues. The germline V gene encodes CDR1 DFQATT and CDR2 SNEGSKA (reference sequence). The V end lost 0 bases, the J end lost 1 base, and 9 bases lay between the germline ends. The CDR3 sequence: CSAREAGPNTEAFF. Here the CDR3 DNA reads TGCAGTGCTAGAGAGGCAGGGCCGAACACTGAAGCTTTCTTT.

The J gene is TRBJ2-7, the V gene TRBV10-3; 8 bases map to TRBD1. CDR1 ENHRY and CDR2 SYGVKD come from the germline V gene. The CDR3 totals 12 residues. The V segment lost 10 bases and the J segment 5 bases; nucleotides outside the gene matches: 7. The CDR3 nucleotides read TGTGCCACCCGGACAGGGTGGGACGAGCAGTACTTC. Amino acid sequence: CATRTGWDEQYF.

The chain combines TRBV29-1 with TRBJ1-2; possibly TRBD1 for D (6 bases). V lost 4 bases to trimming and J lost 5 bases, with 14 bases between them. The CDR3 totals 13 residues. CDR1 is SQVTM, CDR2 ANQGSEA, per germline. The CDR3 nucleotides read TGCAGCGTTGGGCCAGGGGTGGGGTATGGCTACACCTTC. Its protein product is CSVGPGVGYGYTF.

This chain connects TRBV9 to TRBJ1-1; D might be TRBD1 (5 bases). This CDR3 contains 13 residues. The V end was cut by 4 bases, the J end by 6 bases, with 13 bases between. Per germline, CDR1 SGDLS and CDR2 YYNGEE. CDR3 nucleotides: TGTGCCAGCAGCTTCCGGGACGGGGCTGAAGCTTTCTTT. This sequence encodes CASSFRDGAEAFF.

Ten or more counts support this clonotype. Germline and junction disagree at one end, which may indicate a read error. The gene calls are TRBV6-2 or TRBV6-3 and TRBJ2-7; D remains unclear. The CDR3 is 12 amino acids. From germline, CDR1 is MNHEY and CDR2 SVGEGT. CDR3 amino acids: CASSFNSYEQYF. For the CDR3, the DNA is TGCGCCAGCAGCTTCAATTCCTACGAGCAGTACTTC.

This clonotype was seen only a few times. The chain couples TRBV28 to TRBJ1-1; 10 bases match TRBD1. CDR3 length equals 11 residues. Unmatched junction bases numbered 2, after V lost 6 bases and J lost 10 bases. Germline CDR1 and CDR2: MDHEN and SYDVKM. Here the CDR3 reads CASSRTGGAFF. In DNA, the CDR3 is TGTGCCAGCAGCAGGACAGGGGGAGCTTTCTTT.

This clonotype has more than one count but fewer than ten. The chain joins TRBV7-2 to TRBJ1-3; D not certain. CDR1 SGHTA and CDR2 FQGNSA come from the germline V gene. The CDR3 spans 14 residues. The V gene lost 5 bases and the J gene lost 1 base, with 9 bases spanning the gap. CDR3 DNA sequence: TGTGCCAGCAGCCCAGGCTCGTCTGGAAACACCATATATTTT. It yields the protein CASSPGSSGNTIYF. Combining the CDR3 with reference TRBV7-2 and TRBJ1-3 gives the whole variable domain GAGVSQSPSNKVTEKGKDVELRCDPISGHTALYWYRQSLGQGLEFLIYFQGNSAPDKSGLPSDRFSAERTGGSVSTLTIQRTQQEDSAVYLCASSPGSSGNTIYFGEGSWLTVV.

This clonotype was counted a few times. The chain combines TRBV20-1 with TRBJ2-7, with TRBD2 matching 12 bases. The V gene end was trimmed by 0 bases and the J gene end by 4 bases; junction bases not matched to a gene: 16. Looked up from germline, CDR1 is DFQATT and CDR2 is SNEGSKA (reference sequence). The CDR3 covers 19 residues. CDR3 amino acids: CSARDSAVLAGGPFYEQYF. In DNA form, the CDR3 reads TGCAGTGCTAGAGATTCTGCCGTACTAGCGGGGGGACCCTTTTACGAGCAGTACTTC.

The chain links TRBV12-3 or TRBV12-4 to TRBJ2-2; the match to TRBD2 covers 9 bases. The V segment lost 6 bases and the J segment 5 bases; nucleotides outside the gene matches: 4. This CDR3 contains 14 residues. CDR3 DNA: TGTGCCAGCAGAGGGACTAGCATGACCGGGGAGCTGTTTTTT. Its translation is CASRGTSMTGELFF.

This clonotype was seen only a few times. The CDR3 loop reads CASSRQTQYF. The CDR3 DNA is TGTGCCAGCAGTCGCCAGACCCAGTACTTC. The chain combines TRBV2 with TRBJ2-5, with no clear D. CDR1 SNHLY and CDR2 FYNNEI come from the germline V gene. CDR3 size: 10 residues. V lost 5 bases and J 6 bases, leaving 4 bases between the germline ends.

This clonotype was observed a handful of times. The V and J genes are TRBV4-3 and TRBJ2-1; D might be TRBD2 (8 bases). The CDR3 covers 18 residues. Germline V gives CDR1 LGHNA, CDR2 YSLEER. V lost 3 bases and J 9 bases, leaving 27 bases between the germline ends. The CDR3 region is CASSHRGEGSGGLREQFF. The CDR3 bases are TGCGCCAGCAGCCACAGGGGGGAGGGTTCGGGGGGGCTCCGTGAGCAGTTCTTC.

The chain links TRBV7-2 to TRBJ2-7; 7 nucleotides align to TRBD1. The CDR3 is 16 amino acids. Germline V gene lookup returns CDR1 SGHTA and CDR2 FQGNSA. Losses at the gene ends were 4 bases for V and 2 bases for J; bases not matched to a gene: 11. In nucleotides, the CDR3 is TGTGCCAGCAGCTCCGTTATGGACAGGATCGCCTACGAGCAGTACTTC. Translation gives CASSSVMDRIAYEQYF.

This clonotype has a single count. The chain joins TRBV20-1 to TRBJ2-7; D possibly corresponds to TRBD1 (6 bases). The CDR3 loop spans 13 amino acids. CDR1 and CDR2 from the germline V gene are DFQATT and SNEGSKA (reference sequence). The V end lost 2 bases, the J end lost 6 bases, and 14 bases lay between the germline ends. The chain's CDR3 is CSARTTTGLEQYF. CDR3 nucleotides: TGCAGTGCTAGAACCACGACAGGACTCGAGCAGTACTTC.

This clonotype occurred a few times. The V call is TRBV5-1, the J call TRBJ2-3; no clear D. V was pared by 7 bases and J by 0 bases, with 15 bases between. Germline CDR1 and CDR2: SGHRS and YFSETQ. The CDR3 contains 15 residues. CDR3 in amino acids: CASCIDRPSTDTQYF. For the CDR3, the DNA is TGCGCCAGCTGTATCGATAGACCCAGCACAGATACGCAGTATTTT. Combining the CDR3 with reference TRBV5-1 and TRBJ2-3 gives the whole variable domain KAGVTQTPRYLIKTRGQQVTLSCSPISGHRSVSWYQQTPGQGLQFLFEYFSETQRNKGNFPGRFSGRQFSNSRSEMNVSTLELGDSALYLCASCIDRPSTDTQYFGPGTRLTVL.

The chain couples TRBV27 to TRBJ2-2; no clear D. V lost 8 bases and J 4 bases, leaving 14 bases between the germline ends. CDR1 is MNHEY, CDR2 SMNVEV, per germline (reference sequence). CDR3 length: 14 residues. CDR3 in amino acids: CASGTSWGTGELFF. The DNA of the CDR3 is TGTGCCAGCGGCACTTCCTGGGGCACCGGGGAGCTGTTTTTT.

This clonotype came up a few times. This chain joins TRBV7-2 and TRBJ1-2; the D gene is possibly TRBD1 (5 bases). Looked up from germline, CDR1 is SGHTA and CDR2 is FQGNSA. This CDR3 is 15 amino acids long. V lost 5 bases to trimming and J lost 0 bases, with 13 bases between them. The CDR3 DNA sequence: TGTGCCAGCAGCCCAGTCCCGACAGCTAACTATGGCTACACCTTC. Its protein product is CASSPVPTANYGYTF. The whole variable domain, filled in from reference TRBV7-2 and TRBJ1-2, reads GAGVSQSPSNKVTEKGKDVELRCDPISGHTALYWYRQSLGQGLEFLIYFQGNSAPDKSGLPSDRFSAERTGGSVSTLTIQRTQQEDSAVYLCASSPVPTANYGYTFGSGTRLTVV.

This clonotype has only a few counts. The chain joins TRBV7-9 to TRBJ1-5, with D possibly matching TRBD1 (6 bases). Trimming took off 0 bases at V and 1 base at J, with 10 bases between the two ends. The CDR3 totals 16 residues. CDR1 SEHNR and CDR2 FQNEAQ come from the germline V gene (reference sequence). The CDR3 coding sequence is TGTGCCAGCAGCTTAGCCACAGGGTTGAGCAATCAGCCCCAGCATTTT. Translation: CASSLATGLSNQPQHF. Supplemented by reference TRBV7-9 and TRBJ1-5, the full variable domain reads DTGVSQNPRHKITKRGQNVTFRCDPISEHNRLYWYRQTLGQGPEFLTYFQNEAQLEKSRLLSDRFSAERPKGSFSTLEIQRTEQGDSAMYLCASSLATGLSNQPQHFGDGTRLSIL.

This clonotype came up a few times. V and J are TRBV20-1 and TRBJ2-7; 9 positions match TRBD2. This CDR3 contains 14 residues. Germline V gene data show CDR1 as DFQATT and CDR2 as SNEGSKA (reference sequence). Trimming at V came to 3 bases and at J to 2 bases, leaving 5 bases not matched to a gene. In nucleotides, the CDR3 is TGCAGTGCTAGGGCGTCTAGCGGGGCCTACGAGCAGTACTTC. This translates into CSARASSGAYEQYF.

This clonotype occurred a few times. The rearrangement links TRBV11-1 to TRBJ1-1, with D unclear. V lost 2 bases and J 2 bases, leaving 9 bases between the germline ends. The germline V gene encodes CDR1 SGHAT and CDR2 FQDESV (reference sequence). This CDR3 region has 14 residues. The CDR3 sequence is CASSLSAPNTEAFF. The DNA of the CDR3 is TGTGCCAGCAGCTTATCGGCCCCCAACACTGAAGCTTTCTTT. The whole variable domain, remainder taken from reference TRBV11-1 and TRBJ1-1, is EAEVAQSPRYKITEKSQAVAFWCDPISGHATLYWYRQILGQGPELLVQFQDESVVDDSQLPKDRFSAERLKGVDSTLKIQPAELGDSAMYLCASSLSAPNTEAFFGQGTRLTVV.

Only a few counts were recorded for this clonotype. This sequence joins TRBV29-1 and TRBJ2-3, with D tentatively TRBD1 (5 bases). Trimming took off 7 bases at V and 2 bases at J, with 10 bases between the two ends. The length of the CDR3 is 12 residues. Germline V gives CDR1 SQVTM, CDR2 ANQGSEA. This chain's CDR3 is CSGGGPTDTQYF. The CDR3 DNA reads TGCAGCGGGGGCGGCCCCACAGATACGCAGTATTTT.